This is a list of T cell receptor beta chains from one sample in a study of CD8+ T cells in alopecia areata. The assay was immunoSEQ multiplex PCR, and TCRdb's table has in-frame clones only and misses some. The sample records some 210,000 clones, around three fifths being singletons. Here the sequenced sample was CD4+ T cells sorted from blood, taken at week 0. Receptors originate from a human donor with alopecia areata. Both conserved end residues are trimmed from each CDR3.

j_call	v_call	cdr3_aa
TRBJ2-3	TRBV4-2	ASSHGDTDTQY
TRBJ2-7	TRBV5-1	ASSIIPGVDEQY
TRBJ2-3	TRBV11-2	ASRSLSGGAGDTQY
TRBJ2-7	TRBV29-1	SVASQSYEQY
TRBJ2-2	TRBV7-3	ASSRGTRRTGELF
TRBJ2-1	TRBV29-1	SVSVRGVYNEQF
TRBJ1-1	TRBV30	AWAGWREAF
TRBJ2-3	TRBV5-1	ASSLGLGGPSTDTQY
TRBJ2-5	TRBV4-1	ASSQVGLRKETQY
TRBJ2-1	TRBV6-5	ASEGAAGDNEQF
TRBJ1-1	TRBV7-9	ASSLGQGDGNTEAF
TRBJ1-2	TRBV6-5	ASTDQGTFYGYT
TRBJ2-7	TRBV5-1	ASSTRTGASEQY
TRBJ2-5	TRBV5-4	ASFSGGVEETQY
TRBJ2-7	TRBV27	ASSLSHGAGRDLYEQY
TRBJ1-1	TRBV2	ASNPPKRGRGTEAF
TRBJ2-7	TRBV10-3	AISPDSYEQY
TRBJ1-2	TRBV6-1	ASSERTGLGYT
TRBJ2-3	TRBV9	ASSVAPRAGSTDTQY
TRBJ1-1	TRBV6-6	ASSYPSAGGITEAF
TRBJ2-6	TRBV6-1	ASCGSGANVLT
TRBJ2-5	TRBV7-9	ASSFMGETQY
TRBJ1-5	TRBV6-5	ASSGQISNQPQH
TRBJ2-3	TRBV5-1	ASSPTSGRTDTQY
TRBJ1-1	TRBV5-4	ASSSGGPGEAF
TRBJ1-6	TRBV9	ASSGTPDNSPLH
TRBJ1-2	TRBV30	AWSIGGAYYGYT
TRBJ2-1	TRBV30	AWSPWTSGGNEQF
TRBJ2-5	TRBV27	ASSRSIARETQY
TRBJ2-3	TRBV30	AWSVLQKPPQY
TRBJ2-7	TRBV4-1	ASSQPRLAGGPGGEQY
TRBJ1-1	TRBV5-6	ASSLVVNTEAF
TRBJ2-3	TRBV30	AWSLAGGPQDTQY
TRBJ2-1	TRBV30	AWSDPLAALDNEQF
TRBJ2-1	TRBV7-2	ASSLLGRNNEQF
TRBJ1-5	TRBV5-6	ASSRTGNQPQH
TRBJ2-3	TRBV11-2	ASSLGGPSTDTQY
TRBJ1-1	TRBV7-9	ASSTNRGNTEAF
TRBJ1-1	TRBV16	ASSRQVVALNTEAF
TRBJ1-5	TRBV7-9	ASSLNQGNQPQH